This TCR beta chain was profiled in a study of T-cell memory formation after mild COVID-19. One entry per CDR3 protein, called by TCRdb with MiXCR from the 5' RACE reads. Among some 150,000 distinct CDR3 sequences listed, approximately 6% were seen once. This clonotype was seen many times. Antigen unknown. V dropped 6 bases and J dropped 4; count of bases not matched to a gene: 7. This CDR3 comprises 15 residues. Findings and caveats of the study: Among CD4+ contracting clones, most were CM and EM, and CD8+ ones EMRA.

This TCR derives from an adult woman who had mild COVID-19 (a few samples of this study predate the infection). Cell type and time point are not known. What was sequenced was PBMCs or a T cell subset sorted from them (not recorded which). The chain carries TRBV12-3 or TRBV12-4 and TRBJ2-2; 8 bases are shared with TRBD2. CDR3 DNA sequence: TGTGCCAGCAGGCGGACTAGCTTGAGCACCGGGGAGCTGTTTTTT. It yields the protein CASRRTSLSTGELFF.